Included here is one T cell receptor (beta chain) sequence, with context. Clones were read by immunoSEQ multiplex PCR, and TCRdb kept only the in-frame ones, dropping some. Found here are around 29,000 clones, 90% to 95% of them singletons; the top ten hold around 0.72%. The record originates from a study of graft-versus-host responses after intestinal transplantation. About the research overall: Anti-thymocyte globulin served as induction for all recipients, who then took tacrolimus and steroids for about three years.

CDR1 is SNHLY, CDR2 FYNNEI, per germline. The CDR3 covers 14 residues. V was shortened by 6 bases and J by 5 bases, with 14 bases between the two germline ends. This chain links TRBV2 with TRBJ2-1; no firm D call. The source material was PBMCs, sampled about ten weeks after intestinal transplant. The receptor's source is a human patient who received an intestinal transplant, so some T cells may come from the graft donor. The CDR3 spells CASSYESEDNEQFF. The CDR3 nucleotides read TGTGCCAGCAGCTACGAATCCGAGGACAATGAGCAGTTCTTC.